The TCR beta chain described here comes from a study of T-cell reconstitution after alpha-beta-depleted transplantation in children. Study outcomes and limitations: Among T cells one year after transplant, newly produced cells accounted for most counts and diversity.

Details on this clonotype: Its specificity is unknown.

The TCRbeta library incorporated unique molecular identifiers. From the PCR reads, TCRdb called clonotypes with MiXCR, one entry per CDR3 protein. The data contain more than 40,000 distinct CDR3 sequences, under 60% of them singletons. V lost 2 bases and J lost 1, with 8 bases in between. CDR3 length: 14 amino acids. This receptor was obtained from a boy in the first two years of life with SCID, due to receive a stem cell transplant. The material was peripheral blood, obtained before TCRalphabeta/CD19-depleted stem cell transplant. The chain carries TRBV12-3 or TRBV12-4 and TRBJ1-1, with unresolved D. CDR3 bases: TGTGCCAGCAGTTTATCGGCAGCGAACACTGAAGCTTTCTTT. Protein sequence: CASSLSAANTEAFF.